This record looks at one T cell receptor beta chain sequence and its context. The clone's antigen remains unknown. The record has no base qualities; no much larger clone is one base away. This specimen belongs to a study of graft-versus-host responses after intestinal transplantation (dated by TCRdb to the early 2020s). Concerning the study at large: Recipients received multivisceral, liver-intestinal, or isolated intestinal transplants. After intestinal transplantation, graft-versus-host and host-versus-graft alloreactive T cell clones were followed in the graft, circulation and bone marrow using bulk TCR-beta CDR3 sequencing. Donor T cell macrochimerism was defined as a peak of at least 4% donor T cells among recipient peripheral blood mononuclear cells. All recipients received anti-thymocyte globulin induction followed by maintenance tacrolimus and steroids for approximately 3 years. Instead of going to the commercial service, samples from a few later patients were sequenced in-house on an Illumina MiSeq and processed with MiXCR. The cohort enrolled 20 to 30 intestinal transplant recipients, one of whom was a retransplant, and a few patients without pretransplant specimens were excluded. Alloreactive clones were identified by sequencing pre-transplant mixed lymphocyte reaction products and comparing them with unstimulated pre-transplant donor and recipient T cells. Beyond this particular receptor, the publication reports: GvH clones were detected in recipient bone marrow, and some of these GvH clones were observed earlier in ileal mucosa or blood, consistent with an intestinal mucosal origin. In patients with donor T cell macrochimerism, the allografts had high GvH to HvG T cell clonal ratios. Early after transplant, declines in HvG clones were associated with peak levels of circulating GvH clones. Conclusions were limited by the relatively low number and heterogeneity of intestinal transplant patients.

Dithiothreitol, EDTA incubations and collagenase D digestion were used to isolate intraepithelial and lamina propria lymphocytes from graft specimens. Serial intestinal graft biopsy specimens collected up to 600 days after transplant underwent bulk TCR-beta sequencing. CDR1 is given as SQVTM and CDR2 as ANQGSEA, both from the germline V gene. The germline V end is reduced by 3 bases and the J end by 9 bases; junction bases left unmatched: 14. The CDR3 runs 15 amino acids, cysteine and phenylalanine included. The CDR3 DNA has 45 bases and is translated from base 1. Library preparation used the immunoSEQ multiplex PCR assay. Adaptive Biotechnologies carried out high-throughput TCR-beta CDR3 sequencing of genomic DNA for most patients. From the authors' description of their analysis: Adaptive's ImmunoSEQ software supplied the TCR sequencing data for around 19 patients, while MiXCR and VDJtools were used to process a few other patients. Because the origin of CDR3 nucleotide sequences shared between donor and recipient could not be assigned, those sequences were removed. To be classed as alloreactive, a clone needed at least 2-fold expansion over unstimulated cells and a minimum CFSE-low frequency of 0.002% (template counts) or 0.001% (read counts). Mappable clones were those detected in sequenced pre-transplant spleen, lymph node, or MLR CFSE-low populations of the donor or recipient. Cumulative frequency of alloreactive clones was calculated as a percentage of all sequences weighted by copy number. Held by TCRdb, this immuneACCESS table contains in-frame sequences only and omits some clones. Under half of the omission traces to an unresolved V gene where checked; the cause of the rest is unknown. That table supplies the V and J calls and clone size; D and trimming were determined from the DNA. This sample holds around 37,000 clones; about 90% were observed only once. The ten largest clones add up to roughly 18% of the sample.

The material sequenced was ileum tissue, taken 204 days after intestinal transplant. The TCR was taken from a human patient who received an intestinal transplant, so some T cells may come from the graft donor. Recombination linked TRBV29-1 to TRBJ2-1; 7 bases in the middle match TRBD2. The DNA reads TGCAGCGTTGAGTTTAATGGAGGGCGGGAGTTTGAGCAGTTCTTC. This gives the protein CSVEFNGGREFEQFF.